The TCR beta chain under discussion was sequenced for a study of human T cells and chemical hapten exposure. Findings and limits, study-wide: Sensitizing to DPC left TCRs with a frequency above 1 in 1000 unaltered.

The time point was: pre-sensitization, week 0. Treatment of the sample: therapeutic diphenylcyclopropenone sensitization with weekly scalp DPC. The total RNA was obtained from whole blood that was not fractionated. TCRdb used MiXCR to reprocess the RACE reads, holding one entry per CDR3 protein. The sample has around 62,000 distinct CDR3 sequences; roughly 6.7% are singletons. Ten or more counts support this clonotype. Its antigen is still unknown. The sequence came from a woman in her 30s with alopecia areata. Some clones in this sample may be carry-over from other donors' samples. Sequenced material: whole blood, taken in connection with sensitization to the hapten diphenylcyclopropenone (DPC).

In DNA form, the CDR3 reads TGCAGCGTTGAAGTTTTTATCAGCACAGATACGCAGTATTTT. Its translation: CSVEVFISTDTQYF. The chain couples TRBV29-1 to TRBJ2-3; D ambiguous. This CDR3 is 14 amino acids long. CDR1 SQVTM and CDR2 ANQGSEA come from the germline V gene. The V and J ends lost 1 base and 0 bases respectively, with 8 bases between them.